The sequence of this TCR beta chain was determined in a study of OX40 agonist ivuxolimab in advanced cancers. The germline CDR1 and CDR2 sequences are MNHNY and SVGAGI (reference sequence). The V and J ends lost 8 bases and 1 base respectively, with 12 bases between them. This CDR3 has 13 amino acids. This table comes from immunoSEQ multiplex PCR, and its TCRdb copy is limited to in-frame clones, with some not included. The sample contains approximately 100,000 clones, 91% of which appear only once. This receptor was identified in an adult with an advanced solid tumor such as melanoma, head and neck, liver or kidney cancer. The chain recombines TRBV6-6 with TRBJ2-7, with a possible D match to TRBD1 (6 bases). This specimen consisted of CD4+ or CD8+ T cells sorted from blood, obtained in a trial of the OX40 agonist ivuxolimab. The CDR3 region has the DNA TGTGCCAGCTGTCGGACAGTTTCCTACGAGCAGTACTTC. It is translated as CASCRTVSYEQYF.